Listed here are 3 T cell receptor beta chains from one sample, sequenced in a study of CD8 T cells in Susac syndrome. Random hexamers were used to reverse transcribe roughly 0.5 to 1 ug of RNA. MiXCR was run by TCRdb on the immunoSEQ multiplex PCR reads, yielding one entry per CDR3 protein. Of about 130,000 distinct CDR3 sequences listed, about 94% are singletons. The material sequenced was CD4+ T cells from PBMCs. The receptors stem from a human donor with multiple sclerosis.

V is TRBV6-1 and J is TRBJ2-7, with D possibly being TRBD1 (6 bases). The germline V gene has CDR1 MNHNS and CDR2 SASEGT. This CDR3 is 16 amino acids long. V was clipped by 1 base and J by 2 bases, with 15 bases between them. The CDR3 coding sequence is TGTGCCAGCAGTGAAGAGGGGCAGGGGAGTCCCTACGAGCAGTACTTC. Its translation is CASSEEGQGSPYEQYF.

V gene TRBV5-1 combines with J gene TRBJ2-3; D is possibly TRBD1 (6 bases). V lost 4 bases to trimming and J lost 6 bases, with 12 bases between them. From germline, CDR1 is SGHRS and CDR2 YFSETQ. This CDR3 comprises 13 residues. The CDR3 DNA sequence: TGCGCCAGCAGCACCAACAGGGCCGATACGCAGTATTTT. Amino acids: CASSTNRADTQYF.

This clonotype appeared a single time. This chain connects TRBV6-6 to TRBJ1-5, with unresolved D. V lost 6 bases and J lost 7, with 13 bases in between. This CDR3 region has 13 residues. CDR1 and CDR2 from the germline V gene are MNHNY and SVGAGI (reference sequence). The CDR3 reads CASSEPPKQPQHF. CDR3 DNA: TGTGCCAGCAGCGAACCTCCGAAGCAGCCCCAGCATTTT.